This TCR beta chain was recovered during a study of identical twins. The CDR3 runs 17 residues. Trimming removed 3 bases from V and 0 bases from J; junction bases left unmatched: 10. Germline V lookup: CDR1 DFQATT, CDR2 SNEGSKA (reference sequence). TCRdb reprocessed the 5' RACE reads via MiXCR and lists one record per CDR3 protein. The data hold 250,000 to 350,000 distinct CDR3 sequences, with around 8.8% observed a single time. These records were also assigned to another study, of yellow fever vaccine responses in identical twins.

The receptor was isolated from a woman in her late teens or twenties in good health. The sample taken for sequencing was memory (CD45RO+) T cells sorted from blood. V gene TRBV20-1 combines with J gene TRBJ2-5, with 10 positions matching TRBD2. The CDR3, as DNA: TGCAGTGCTAGGTCCCTAGCGGGGGCGAAGAACCAAGAGACCCAGTACTTC. Its translation: CSARSLAGAKNQETQYF.